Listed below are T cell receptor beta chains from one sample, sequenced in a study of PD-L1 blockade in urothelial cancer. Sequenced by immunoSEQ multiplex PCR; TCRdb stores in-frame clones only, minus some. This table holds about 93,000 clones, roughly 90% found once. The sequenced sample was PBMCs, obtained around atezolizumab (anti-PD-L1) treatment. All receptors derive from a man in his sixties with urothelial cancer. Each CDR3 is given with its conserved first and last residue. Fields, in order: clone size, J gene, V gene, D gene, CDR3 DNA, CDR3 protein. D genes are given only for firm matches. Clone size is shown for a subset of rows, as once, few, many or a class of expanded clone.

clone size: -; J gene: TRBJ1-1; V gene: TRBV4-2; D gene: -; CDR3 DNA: TGTGCCAGCAGCCAAGATGAGGGTACGAACACTGAAGCTTTCTTT; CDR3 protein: CASSQDEGTNTEAFF
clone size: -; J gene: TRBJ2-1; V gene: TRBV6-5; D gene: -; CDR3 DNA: TGTGCCAGCAGGGGGGGGGCAGGGTTCTACAATGAGCAGTTCTTC; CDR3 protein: CASRGGAGFYNEQFF
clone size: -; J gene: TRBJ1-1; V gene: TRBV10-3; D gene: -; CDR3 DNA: TGTGCCATCAGTTTCGGACAGCTGAACACTGAAGCTTTCTTT; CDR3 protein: CAISFGQLNTEAFF
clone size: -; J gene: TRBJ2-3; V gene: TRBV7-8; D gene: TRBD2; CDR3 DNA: TGTGCCAGCAGCCTCCAGCGGGGGGATACGCAGTATTTT; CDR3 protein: CASSLQRGDTQYF
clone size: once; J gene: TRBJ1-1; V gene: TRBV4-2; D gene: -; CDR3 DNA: TGTGCCAGCAGCCAAGGCACCCGGGGCACTGAAGCTTTCTTT; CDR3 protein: CASSQGTRGTEAFF
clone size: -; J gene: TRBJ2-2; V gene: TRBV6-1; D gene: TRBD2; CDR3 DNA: TGTGCCAGCAGAGCGGGGGGGCGCGACGGGGAGCTGTTTTTT; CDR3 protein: CASRAGGRDGELFF
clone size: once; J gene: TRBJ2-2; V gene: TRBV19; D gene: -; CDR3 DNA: TGTGCCAGTAAGGAGGGAGCAAAGAACACCGGGGAGCTGTTTTTT; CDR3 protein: CASKEGAKNTGELFF
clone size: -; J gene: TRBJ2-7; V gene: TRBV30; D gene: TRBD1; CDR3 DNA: TGTGCCTTGCGGGTGACAGGGGTGTACGAGCAGTACTTC; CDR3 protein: CALRVTGVYEQYF
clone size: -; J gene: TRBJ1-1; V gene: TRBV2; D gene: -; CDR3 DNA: TGTGCCAGCAGTGACCGTTCAGTTGAAGCTTTCTTT; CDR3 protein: CASSDRSVEAFF
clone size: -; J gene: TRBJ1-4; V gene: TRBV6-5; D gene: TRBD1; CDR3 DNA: TGTGCCAGCAGTTACGATGTGGGACAGAGAAATGAAAAACTGTTTTTT; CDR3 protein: CASSYDVGQRNEKLFF
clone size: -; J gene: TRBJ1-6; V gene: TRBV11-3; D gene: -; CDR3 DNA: TGTGCCAGCAGCTTAGATCTAACGATCTCCTATAATTCACCCCTCCACTTT; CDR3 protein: CASSLDLTISYNSPLHF
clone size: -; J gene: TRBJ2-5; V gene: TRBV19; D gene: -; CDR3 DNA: TGTGCCAGTAGCCGGGGAATCGAAGAGACCCAGTACTTC; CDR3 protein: CASSRGIEETQYF
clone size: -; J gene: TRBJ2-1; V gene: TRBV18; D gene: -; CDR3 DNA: TGTGCCAGCTCCCCCACTAGCACGGCGTACAATGAGCAGTTCTTC; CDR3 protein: CASSPTSTAYNEQFF
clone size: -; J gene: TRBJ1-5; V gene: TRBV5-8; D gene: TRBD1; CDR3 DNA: TGTGCCAGCAGCTTGGAGGGGGCGAGTAGCAATCAGCCCCAGCATTTT; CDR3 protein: CASSLEGASSNQPQHF
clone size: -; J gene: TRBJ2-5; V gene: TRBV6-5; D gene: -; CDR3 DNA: TGTGCCAGCACCGTCCTGGGGGGTAGAGAGACCCAGTACTTC; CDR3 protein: CASTVLGGRETQYF
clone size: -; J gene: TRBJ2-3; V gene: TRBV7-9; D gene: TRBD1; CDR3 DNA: TGTGCCAGCAGCTCAAGTCAGGGGGGCACAGATACGCAGTATTTT; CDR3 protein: CASSSSQGGTDTQYF
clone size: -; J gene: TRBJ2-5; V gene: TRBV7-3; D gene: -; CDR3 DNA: TGTGCCAGCAGTTTTACTTATCAAGAGACCCAGTACTTC; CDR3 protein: CASSFTYQETQYF
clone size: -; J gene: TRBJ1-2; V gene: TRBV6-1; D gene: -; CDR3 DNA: TGTGCCAGCAGTTCCGACAGACTCTATGGCTACACCTTC; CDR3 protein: CASSSDRLYGYTF
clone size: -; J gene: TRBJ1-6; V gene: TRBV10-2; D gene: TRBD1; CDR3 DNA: TGCGCCAGCCGACAGGGATGGGATTCACCCCTCCACTTT; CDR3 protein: CASRQGWDSPLHF